Following are 14 T cell receptor beta chains from one sample sequenced in a study of CD8+ T cells in alopecia areata (dated by TCRdb to 2017 to 2018). Libraries were prepared through the immunoSEQ multiplex PCR assay. For TCR sequencing, RNA was extracted from every sample and reverse transcribed into cDNA to serve as template. TCRdb obtained this table from immuneACCESS and retained in-frame rearrangements with V and J assigned. These tables miss some clones; where compared with another copy, unresolved V genes account for less than half of the shortfall, and the remainder is unexplained. The table for this sample lists about 94,000 clones; just over 70% of them were counted only once. Clones ranked in the top ten supply around a sixth of the sample. This sample's treatment or condition label indicates: oral pan-JAK inhibitor, 5-10 mg twice daily. The sample here was CD8+ T cells sorted from blood, taken at approximately week 45, from a patient treated with tofacitinib. These receptors originate from a human donor with alopecia areata.

This chain links TRBV2 with TRBJ2-7, with D possibly TRBD1 on 6 matching bases. The germline V gene has CDR1 SNHLY and CDR2 FYNNEI. V was cut by 4 bases and J by 2 bases, with 24 bases left in between. The CDR3 loop spans 18 amino acids. The CDR3 here is CASSGMRRDRFSPYEQYF. The CDR3 bases are TGTGCCAGCAGTGGAATGCGACGTGACAGGTTTTCCCCCTACGAGCAGTACTTC.

This clone was observed a single time. The chain uses TRBV19 and TRBJ2-1; D is unclear. The V and J ends lost 4 bases and 2 bases respectively, with 9 bases between them. This CDR3 has 14 amino acids. The V gene's germline CDR1 is LNHDA and CDR2 SQIVND (reference sequence). The CDR3 DNA is TGTGCCAGTAGTACGACTCTGGCCTACAATGAGCAGTTCTTC. Translation gives CASSTTLAYNEQFF.

The rearrangement uses TRBV21-1 and TRBJ1-5; the table's D call, TRBD1, has no DNA check behind it. TRBV21-1 corresponds to a pseudogene. This CDR3 has 16 amino acids. The CDR3 loop is CASSALTGNSNQPQHF. In DNA, the CDR3 is TGTGCCAGCAGCGCCTTGACAGGGAATAGCAATCAGCCCCAGCATTTT.

The genes are TRBV27 and TRBJ2-1; D gene uncertain. Deletions cut 6 bases from V and 3 bases from J, with 9 bases between. Germline CDR1 reads MNHEY; CDR2 reads SMNVEV (reference sequence). This CDR3 spans 13 amino acids. The CDR3 sequence: CASRPGGYNEQFF. The CDR3 DNA is TGTGCCAGCAGACCGGGCGGCTACAATGAGCAGTTCTTC.

The rearrangement uses TRBV29-1 and TRBJ2-2; D is ambiguous. Looked up from germline, CDR1 is SQVTM and CDR2 is ANQGSEA. The CDR3 has 12 residues. The germline V and J ends were trimmed by 7 bases and 6 bases, with 12 bases remaining between them. The CDR3 spells CSGSVPAGELFF. As DNA, the CDR3 is TGCAGCGGTTCCGTACCCGCCGGGGAGCTGTTTTTT.

The chain couples TRBV4-3 to TRBJ2-3, with 7 bases fitting TRBD2. This CDR3 is built from 16 residues. Germline V CDR1 and CDR2: LGHNA, YSLEER. V shed 2 bases and J 6 bases; nucleotides not matched to a gene: 11. CDR3 protein: CASSQYPAGGTDTQYF. The CDR3 bases are TGCGCCAGCAGCCAATATCCGGCCGGGGGGACGGATACGCAGTATTTT.

This CDR3 is CASSDLKEGFNNSPLHF. DNA for the CDR3: TGTGCCAGCAGTGACCTAAAGGAAGGTTTTAATAATTCACCCCTCCACTTT. The rearrangement joins TRBV2 to TRBJ1-6; D uncertain. V was clipped by 3 bases and J by 5 bases, with 17 bases between them. CDR1 SNHLY and CDR2 FYNNEI come from the germline V gene. This CDR3 region has 17 residues.

V usage is TRBV30 and J usage is TRBJ1-2; D is perhaps TRBD1 (6 bases). The germline gives CDR1 GTSNPN, CDR2 SVGIG (reference sequence). The CDR3 extends over 13 amino acids. The V and J ends lost 4 bases and 8 bases respectively, with 17 bases between them. CDR3 sequence reads: CAWMRGAANGYTF. In nucleotides, the CDR3 is TGTGCCTGGATGCGGGGGGCGGCAAACGGCTACACCTTC.

CDR3 nucleotide sequence: TGCAGCGTTGTGGGGCAGGGGGCCCTTGCTAACTATGGCTACACCTTC. Residues: CSVVGQGALANYGYTF. The genes are TRBV29-1 and TRBJ1-2; TRBD1 agrees at 8 bases. J was trimmed by 0 bases and V by 4 bases; bases with no gene match: 10. CDR3 size: 16 residues. CDR1 SQVTM and CDR2 ANQGSEA come from the germline V gene.

The chain couples TRBV28 to TRBJ2-7; D not certain. Germline values: CDR1 MDHEN, CDR2 SYDVKM. The CDR3 contains 16 residues. V was shortened by 2 bases and J by 1 base, with 15 bases between the two germline ends. The CDR3 loop reads CASSLPPAAVSYEQYF. Here the CDR3 DNA reads TGTGCCAGCAGTTTACCCCCCGCGGCCGTATCCTACGAGCAGTACTTC.

The gene calls are TRBV2 and TRBJ2-1; weak D call: TRBD2 (6 bases). This CDR3 is 18 amino acids long. Trimming shortened V by 6 bases and J by 0 bases, and 21 bases separated the two germline ends. Germline values: CDR1 SNHLY, CDR2 FYNNEI. The CDR3 here is CASSSRELPAISYNEQFF. CDR3 DNA: TGTGCCAGCAGCTCCCGGGAGTTACCCGCTATCTCCTACAATGAGCAGTTCTTC.

CDR3 sequence: CASSAERGDTQYF. CDR3 bases: TGTGCCAGCAGCGCCGAGCGGGGAGATACGCAGTATTTT. The rearrangement uses TRBV9 and TRBJ2-3; TRBD2 matches 7 bases. CDR3 length: 13 amino acids. V lost 3 bases and J lost 5; bases outside the gene matches: 3. The germline CDR1 and CDR2 sequences are SGDLS and YYNGEE.

This chain connects TRBV11-3 to TRBJ1-1, with no clear D. CDR1 is SGHNT, CDR2 YENEEA, per germline. The CDR3 runs to 12 residues. Between the trimmed V and J ends, which lost 4 bases and 5 bases, there was a span of 8 bases. This chain's CDR3 is CASSSGPTEAFF. CDR3 nucleotides: TGTGCCAGCAGCTCAGGACCTACTGAAGCTTTCTTT.

J is TRBJ1-4 and V is TRBV25-1; 7 bases are shared with TRBD1. Trimming cost V 5 bases and J 5 bases; bases outside gene matches: 8. The germline V gene encodes CDR1 MGHDK and CDR2 SYGVNS. The CDR3 totals 15 residues. The CDR3 sequence: CASSWLGGENEKLFF. The CDR3 DNA follows: TGTGCCAGCAGTTGGTTAGGGGGCGAGAATGAAAAACTGTTTTTT.